One sample yielded the 18 T cell receptor beta chains listed below, sequenced in a study of beta chain features in type 1 diabetes. Antigen specificity for these receptors is unknown. Study outcomes and limitations: Shortening that was moderate but significant affected the TCRB CDR3s of Type 1 diabetes patients in all four CD4+ subsets.

Every bit of the isolated RNA underwent reverse transcription, so sequencing read expressed TCRB transcripts. This table comes from immunoSEQ multiplex PCR, and its TCRdb copy is limited to in-frame clones, with some not included. The sample carries 45,000 to 60,000 clones, just under 45% recorded once. Sequencing input: stem cell memory CD4+ T cells from blood. All receptors derive from a man in his thirties or forties with type 1 diabetes.

This chain joins TRBV7-9 and TRBJ1-1; TRBD1 matches at 7 bases. Trimming removed 5 bases from V and 2 bases from J; junction bases left unmatched: 2. This CDR3 has 13 residues. The V gene's germline CDR1 is SEHNR and CDR2 FQNEAQ (reference sequence). CDR3 in DNA: TGTGCCAGCAGCACAGGGGCCAACACTGAAGCTTTCTTT. Its protein is CASSTGANTEAFF.

The rearrangement uses TRBV28 and TRBJ2-7; D may be TRBD2 (7 bases). This CDR3 is built from 13 residues. Between the trimmed V and J ends, which lost 8 bases and 2 bases, there was a span of 13 bases. The germline V gene encodes CDR1 MDHEN and CDR2 SYDVKM. DNA for the CDR3: TGTGCCAGCGGAACAGGGAGGGCCTACGAGCAGTACTTC. Its protein product is CASGTGRAYEQYF.

This clone was seen a handful of times. The chain links TRBV7-2 to TRBJ2-7; TRBD1 matches 8 bases. Germline-derived CDR1 and CDR2 are SGHTA and FQGNSA. J gave up 7 bases and V 6 bases, and 11 bases lay outside the gene matches. This CDR3 region has 14 residues. CDR3 nucleotide sequence: TGTGCCAGCAGATCGAGCCAGGGGGCGCTTGAGCAGTACTTC. The encoded protein is CASRSSQGALEQYF.

This clone occurred a few times. The chain is built from TRBV9 and TRBJ2-6; TRBD1 aligns across 7 bases. The germline gives CDR1 SGDLS, CDR2 YYNGEE. The CDR3 length is 18 residues. Trimming at V came to 3 bases and at J to 5 bases, leaving 14 bases not matched to a gene. This chain's CDR3 is CASSGSARTGSWANVLTF. The DNA for the CDR3 is TGTGCCAGCAGCGGGTCCGCCAGGACAGGCTCATGGGCCAACGTCCTGACTTTC.

The chain links TRBV5-1 to TRBJ2-1; 11 bases map to TRBD2. J was trimmed by 4 bases and V by 6 bases; bases with no gene match: 9. The CDR3 consists of 16 residues. The germline V gene has CDR1 SGHRS and CDR2 YFSETQ. CDR3 sequence reads: CASTVAGGPGYNEQFF. CDR3 DNA sequence: TGCGCCAGCACCGTAGCGGGAGGGCCTGGGTACAATGAGCAGTTCTTC.

This clone was recorded a few times. The genes are TRBV28 and TRBJ2-7, with D maybe TRBD1 (5 bases). Trimming removed 3 bases from V and 8 bases from J, with 11 bases in between. The CDR3 length is 12 residues. Per the germline V gene, CDR1 is MDHEN and CDR2 is SYDVKM. The CDR3 loop reads CASSFAREKQYF. The CDR3 DNA reads as TGTGCCAGCAGTTTCGCCAGGGAAAAGCAGTACTTC. The full variable domain, with the rest looked up from reference TRBV28 and TRBJ2-7, is DVKVTQSSRYLVKRTGEKVFLECVQDMDHENMFWYRQDPGLGLRLIYFSYDVKMKEKGDIPEGYSVSREKKERFSLILESASTNQTSMYLCASSFAREKQYFGPGTRLTVT.

This clone was seen a few times. CDR3 region: CASSYSGPMNTEAFF. CDR3 nucleotides: TGTGCCAGCAGTTATTCAGGGCCCATGAACACTGAAGCTTTCTTT. The chain combines TRBV6-5 with TRBJ1-1; possible D gene TRBD1, 5 bases. The CDR3 totals 15 residues. The germline gives CDR1 MNHEY, CDR2 SVGAGI. Trimming shortened V by 3 bases and J by 0 bases, and 11 bases separated the two germline ends.

Here the CDR3 DNA reads TGTGCCAGCAGCCGGACTAGCGGACGAGTGGGTGAGCAGTTCTTC. Translated: CASSRTSGRVGEQFF. V gene TRBV28 combines with J gene TRBJ2-1; 10 bases are a match to TRBD2. This CDR3 has 15 amino acids. Germline-derived CDR1 and CDR2 are MDHEN and SYDVKM. Losses at the gene ends were 6 bases for V and 9 bases for J; bases not matched to a gene: 11. Together with reference TRBV28 and TRBJ2-1, the CDR3 gives the full variable domain: DVKVTQSSRYLVKRTGEKVFLECVQDMDHENMFWYRQDPGLGLRLIYFSYDVKMKEKGDIPEGYSVSREKKERFSLILESASTNQTSMYLCASSRTSGRVGEQFFGPGTRLTVL.

This clone has a single count. The chain is built from TRBV25-1 and TRBJ1-4; TRBD1 matches at 7 bases. This CDR3 is 15 amino acids long. Trimming removed 1 base from V and 7 bases from J; junction bases left unmatched: 6. Germline V CDR1 and CDR2: MGHDK, SYGVNS. The CDR3 bases are TGTGCCAGCAGTGAATGGGGCAGGGGGGTTGAAAAACTGTTTTTT. This translates into CASSEWGRGVEKLFF. The complete variable domain, with remaining parts taken from reference TRBV25-1 and TRBJ1-4, reads EADIYQTPRYLVIGTGKKITLECSQTMGHDKMYWYQQDPGMELHLIHYSYGVNSTEKGDLSSESTVSRIRTEHFPLTLESARPSHTSQYLCASSEWGRGVEKLFFGSGTQLSVL.

The chain employs TRBV28 and TRBJ2-7, with 8 bases matching TRBD1. This CDR3 is built from 13 residues. With V trimmed by 2 bases and J by 4 bases, 1 base remained unmatched. In germline, CDR1 is MDHEN, CDR2 SYDVKM. The CDR3 region is CASSLTGGYEQYF. CDR3 nucleotide sequence: TGTGCCAGCAGTTTAACAGGGGGGTACGAGCAGTACTTC.

This clone has a single count. The junction departs from germline at one end; a sequencing error may be responsible. The same CDR3 is also encoded by other DNA sequences in this sample. The chain employs TRBV7-9 and TRBJ1-4, with D uncertain. This CDR3 is 11 amino acids long. Germline V lookup: CDR1 SEHNR, CDR2 FQNEAQ (reference sequence). The chain's CDR3 is CASSFREKLFF. CDR3 coding DNA: TGTGCCAGCAGCTTTAGAGAAAAACTATTTTTT.

This chain joins TRBV7-9 and TRBJ1-3; 8 nucleotides agree with TRBD1. V shed 5 bases, J shed 2 bases, and the junction held 8 bases outside the gene matches. This CDR3 comprises 16 residues. Germline V gene lookup returns CDR1 SEHNR and CDR2 FQNEAQ (reference sequence). In nucleotides, the CDR3 is TGTGCCAGCAGCGATAGACAGGGGCTGGCTGGAAACACCATATATTTT. It is translated as CASSDRQGLAGNTIYF.

This chain connects TRBV7-9 to TRBJ2-7, with TRBD2 as a possible D gene (7 bases). The germline V gene encodes CDR1 SEHNR and CDR2 FQNEAQ (reference sequence). The CDR3 totals 14 residues. Trimming took 3 bases from V and 6 from J, leaving 15 bases between them. The CDR3 DNA is TGTGCCAGCAGCTTTCAGGGAGGGGGTATCGAGCAGTACTTC. This translates into CASSFQGGGIEQYF.

The chain carries TRBV28 and TRBJ1-5, with D possibly TRBD1 on 6 matching bases. Trimming took off 3 bases at V and 7 bases at J, with 22 bases between the two ends. This CDR3 region has 17 residues. In germline, CDR1 is MDHEN, CDR2 SYDVKM. The CDR3 DNA reads TGTGCCAGCAGTTTTCTGGGATTGGGGGCACAAGGGCAGCCCCAGCATTTT. It translates to CASSFLGLGAQGQPQHF.

This clone appeared a few times. This chain links TRBV30 with TRBJ1-1; D is undetermined. The V end was cut by 0 bases, the J end by 12 bases, with 17 bases between. The CDR3 has 13 residues. Germline CDR1 and CDR2: GTSNPN and SVGIG (reference sequence). CDR3 DNA: TGTGCCTGGAGTGTGGTATCGGCTTCAGCGTCTTTCTTT. Its protein product is CAWSVVSASASFF.

This clone was seen more than once but under ten times. CDR3 in DNA: TGTGCCAGCAGCTTAGAAGGTCTCAGAGGGGGCTACACCTTC. It encodes CASSLEGLRGGYTF. The rearrangement links TRBV7-9 to TRBJ1-2; D is unresolved. V was trimmed by 1 base and J by 8 bases, leaving 14 bases between them. The CDR3 has 14 amino acids. Germline assignment: CDR1 SEHNR and CDR2 FQNEAQ (reference sequence).

The V gene is TRBV29-1, the J gene TRBJ1-1, with D tentatively TRBD1 (5 bases). The CDR3 totals 13 residues. Trimming removed 1 base from V and 4 bases from J, with 10 bases in between. Per germline, CDR1 SQVTM and CDR2 ANQGSEA. Written as DNA, the CDR3 is TGCAGCGTTGAAGGCAGGGCATCCACTGAAGCTTTCTTT. This sequence encodes CSVEGRASTEAFF.

V and J are TRBV5-4 and TRBJ2-5, with 15 bases matching TRBD2. Trimming cost V 4 bases and J 1 base; bases outside gene matches: 11. CDR3 length equals 19 residues. The germline gives CDR1 SGHNT, CDR2 YYREEE (reference sequence). The CDR3 here is CASSPPGLAGGGAQETQYF. The CDR3 DNA is TGTGCCAGCAGCCCCCCGGGACTAGCGGGAGGAGGGGCCCAAGAGACCCAGTACTTC.